These T cell receptor beta chains were read from a single sample in a study of blood T cell repertoires in COVID-19. Some clones are missing from TCRdb's copy, which holds only in-frame ones; the method was immunoSEQ multiplex PCR. The sample includes around 400,000 clones, under 90% of them seen just once. The sequenced sample consisted of PBMCs or T cells enriched from blood (not recorded which). The receptor set was obtained from a woman aged 30 to 39 who had recovered from COVID-19. The CDR3 runs from the conserved cysteine through the conserved F or W. The D gene is left open where the match is weak.

d_gene,v_gene,j_gene,CDR3aa
TRBD1,TRBV30,TRBJ1-2,CAWSGRGTEKSGRYGYTF
NA,TRBV6-5,TRBJ1-1,CASSYSTRGTEAFF
TRBD1,TRBV27,TRBJ1-1,CASGTGTGRAFF
NA,TRBV6-5,TRBJ2-2,CASKMGGGPGELFF
NA,TRBV11-2,TRBJ2-5,CASSLGQGTLQETQYF
TRBD1,TRBV6-4,TRBJ1-1,CASSPLARDRVLNTEAFF
TRBD1,TRBV19,TRBJ2-5,CASSIDRGQETQYF
NA,TRBV12-3/TRBV12-4,TRBJ1-2,CASGLAGSLGYTF
NA,TRBV18,TRBJ2-1,CASSPPLATNEQFF
TRBD1,TRBV6-1,TRBJ1-1,CASSEGQGGTEAFF
NA,TRBV7-2,TRBJ2-1,CASSPGRLEPRYNEQFF
TRBD1,TRBV29-1,TRBJ1-1,CSVKDRAGTKAFF
TRBD2,TRBV15,TRBJ2-5,CATSREGGGNQETQYF
NA,TRBV2,TRBJ1-1,CASNKGHKNVNTEAFF
NA,TRBV5-4,TRBJ1-1,CASSLAGVRNTEAFF
NA,TRBV5-5,TRBJ2-7,CASSLGNSYEQYF
TRBD2,TRBV4-1,TRBJ2-5,CASSHATSGRSETQYF
TRBD1,TRBV7-2,TRBJ1-2,CASSSPPGGGGYTF
TRBD2,TRBV5-1,TRBJ2-5,CASRGGTSGSQETQYF
NA,TRBV2,TRBJ2-7,CASSGGTYEQYF
TRBD1,TRBV7-9,TRBJ1-2,CASSADRGPYGYTF
TRBD1,TRBV19,TRBJ1-5,CASSIELGTVVNQPQHF
NA,TRBV11-2,TRBJ1-6,CASSLLLGPGIHF
NA,TRBV5-1,TRBJ2-3,CASSRERGTDTQYF
TRBD1,TRBV28,TRBJ1-4,CASSFSGTGNEKLFF
TRBD2,TRBV19,TRBJ2-2,CASKVVAGGPLTNTGELFF
TRBD1,TRBV10-2,TRBJ1-1,CASRLTGGTPFF
NA,TRBV18,TRBJ2-7,CASSPLSGGLGDYEQYF
NA,TRBV12-5,TRBJ1-1,CASGFYNTEAFF
TRBD1,TRBV10-3,TRBJ2-7,CAISEGTGGDEQYF
NA,TRBV4-1,TRBJ1-2,CASSHSQGLTYGYTF
TRBD1,TRBV6-4,TRBJ2-2,CASSVTGGTGELFF
TRBD1,TRBV6-5,TRBJ1-2,CASSYRTGFYGYTF
NA,TRBV4-2,TRBJ1-2,CASSQGSGYYGYTF